This TCR beta chain was captured in a study of T cells in Graves' hyperthyroidism and ophthalmopathy. Study details: Peripheral blood sampling occurred at initial diagnosis, before any treatment.

The CDR3 contains 15 residues. Looked up from germline, CDR1 is SEHNR and CDR2 is FQNEAQ (reference sequence). The V end was cut by 2 bases, the J end by 5 bases, with 16 bases between. This clonotype was counted many times. Amplified regions were TCR beta CDR3 sequences from RNA transcripts. The TCR CDR3 was amplified in a first-round RT-PCR using the HTBI primer set. TCRdb re-called the multiplex PCR reads with MiXCR, one entry per CDR3 protein. This table has hundreds of thousands of distinct CDR3 sequences, around 13% appearing once. The study enrolled patients aged 18 to 65 with newly diagnosed hyperthyroidism of under 2 months' duration. Clinical symptoms, serum thyroxine and TRAb, thyroid ultrasound and orbital computed tomography were used for the diagnoses.

This chain uses TRBV7-9 with TRBJ2-7; D uncertain. The source of this sequence is a woman aged 18-29 years with Graves' hyperthyroidism. What was sequenced was blood. The CDR3 DNA sequence: TGTGCCAGCAGCTTACCGGAGACCAAGCACCACGAGCAGTACTTC. Amino acids: CASSLPETKHHEQYF.